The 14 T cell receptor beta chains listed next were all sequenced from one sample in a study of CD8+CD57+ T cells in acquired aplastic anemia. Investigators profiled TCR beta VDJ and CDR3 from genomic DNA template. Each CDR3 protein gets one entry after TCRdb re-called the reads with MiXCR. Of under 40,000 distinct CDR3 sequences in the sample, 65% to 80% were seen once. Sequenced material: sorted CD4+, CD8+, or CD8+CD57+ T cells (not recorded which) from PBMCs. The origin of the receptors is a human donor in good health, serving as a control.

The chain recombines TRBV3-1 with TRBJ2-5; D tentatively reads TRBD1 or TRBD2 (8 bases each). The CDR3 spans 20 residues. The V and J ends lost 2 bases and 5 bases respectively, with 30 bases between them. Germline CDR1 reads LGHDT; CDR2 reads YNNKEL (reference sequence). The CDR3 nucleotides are TGTGCCAGCAGCCAAAGTCGGACAGGGAGGGTAGTGCGGGGGGCGGAGACCCAGTACTTC. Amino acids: CASSQSRTGRVVRGAETQYF.

Here the CDR3 DNA reads TGTGCCAGCAGCCCCCTCAGCGGGCGTGGCGCCTACGAGCAGTACTTC. This encodes CASSPLSGRGAYEQYF. The rearrangement joins TRBV9 to TRBJ2-7, with a possible D match to TRBD2 (6 bases). CDR1 and CDR2 (germline): SGDLS, YYNGEE. The CDR3 is made up of 16 amino acids. Trimming pared 4 bases from V and 2 bases from J, leaving 19 bases between.

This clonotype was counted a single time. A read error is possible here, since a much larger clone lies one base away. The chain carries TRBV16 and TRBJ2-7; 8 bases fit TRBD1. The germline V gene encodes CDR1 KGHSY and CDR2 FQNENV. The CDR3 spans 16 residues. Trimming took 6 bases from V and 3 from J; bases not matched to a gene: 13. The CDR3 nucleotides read TGTGCCAGCAGTGGCGAGGCGGACAGGGCCGGCTACGAGCAGTACTTC. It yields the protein CASSGEADRAGYEQYF. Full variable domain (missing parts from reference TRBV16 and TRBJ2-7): GEEVAQTPKHLVRGEGQKAKLYCAPIKGHSYVFWYQQVLKNEFKFLISFQNENVFDETGMPKERFSAKCLPNSPCSLEIQATKLEDSAVYFCASSGEADRAGYEQYFGPGTRLTVT.

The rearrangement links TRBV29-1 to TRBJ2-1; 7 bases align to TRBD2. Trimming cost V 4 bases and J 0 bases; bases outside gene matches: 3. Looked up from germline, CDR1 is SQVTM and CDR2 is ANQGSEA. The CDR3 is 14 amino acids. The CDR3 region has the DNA TGCAGCGTTGTGAGCGGGGACTCCTACAATGAGCAGTTCTTC. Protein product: CSVVSGDSYNEQFF.

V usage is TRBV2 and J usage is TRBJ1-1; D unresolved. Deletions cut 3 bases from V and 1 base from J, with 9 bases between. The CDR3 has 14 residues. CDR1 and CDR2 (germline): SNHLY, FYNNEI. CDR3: CASSDRSRNTEAFF. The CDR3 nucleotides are TGTGCCAGCAGTGACAGGAGTCGGAACACTGAAGCTTTCTTT.

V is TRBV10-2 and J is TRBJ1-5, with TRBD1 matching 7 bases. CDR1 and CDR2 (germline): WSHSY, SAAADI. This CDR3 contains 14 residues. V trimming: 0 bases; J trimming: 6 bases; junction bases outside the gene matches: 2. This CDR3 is CASSESTGIQPQHF. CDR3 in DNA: TGCGCCAGCAGTGAGTCGACAGGGATTCAGCCCCAGCATTTT.

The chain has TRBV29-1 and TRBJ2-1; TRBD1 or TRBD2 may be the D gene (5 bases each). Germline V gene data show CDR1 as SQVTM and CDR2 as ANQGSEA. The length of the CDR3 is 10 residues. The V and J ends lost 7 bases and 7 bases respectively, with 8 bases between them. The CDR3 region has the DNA TGCAGCGGAGGGGTTAATGAGCAGTTCTTC. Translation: CSGGVNEQFF.

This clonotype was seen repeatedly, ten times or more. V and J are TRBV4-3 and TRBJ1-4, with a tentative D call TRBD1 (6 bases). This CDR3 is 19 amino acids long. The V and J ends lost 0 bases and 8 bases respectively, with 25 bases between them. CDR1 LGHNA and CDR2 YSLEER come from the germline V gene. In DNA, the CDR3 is TGCGCCAGCAGCCAAGATAGAATAACAGGGACCGCGTCCGGGGAAAAACTGTTTTTT. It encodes CASSQDRITGTASGEKLFF.

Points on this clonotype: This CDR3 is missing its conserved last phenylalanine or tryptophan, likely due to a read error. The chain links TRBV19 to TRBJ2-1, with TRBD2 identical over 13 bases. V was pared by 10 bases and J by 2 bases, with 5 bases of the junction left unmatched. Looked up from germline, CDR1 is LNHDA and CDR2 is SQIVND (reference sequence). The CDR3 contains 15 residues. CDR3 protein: CAIGLAGVPYNEQFL. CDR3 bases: TGTGCCATCGGACTAGCGGGGGTTCCCTACAATGAGCAGTTCTTA.

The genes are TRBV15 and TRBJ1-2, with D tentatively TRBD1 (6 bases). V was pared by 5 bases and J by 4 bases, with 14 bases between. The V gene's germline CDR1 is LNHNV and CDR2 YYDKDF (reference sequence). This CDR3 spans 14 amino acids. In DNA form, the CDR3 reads TGTGCCACCAGCGGCGAGGGGGGGCTCTATGGCTACACCTTC. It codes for CATSGEGGLYGYTF.

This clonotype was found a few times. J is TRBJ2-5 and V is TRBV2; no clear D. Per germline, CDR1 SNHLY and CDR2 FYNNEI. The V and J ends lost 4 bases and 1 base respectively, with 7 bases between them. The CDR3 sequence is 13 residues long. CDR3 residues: CASSVRVQETQYF. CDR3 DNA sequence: TGTGCCAGCAGTGTTAGAGTCCAAGAGACCCAGTACTTC.

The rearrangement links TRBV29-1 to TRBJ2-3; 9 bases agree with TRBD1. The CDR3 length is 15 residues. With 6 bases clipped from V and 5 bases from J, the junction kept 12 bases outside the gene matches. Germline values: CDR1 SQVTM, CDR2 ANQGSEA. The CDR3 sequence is CSVHGTGGVGDTQYF. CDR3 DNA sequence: TGCAGCGTACACGGTACAGGGGGCGTAGGAGATACGCAGTATTTT.

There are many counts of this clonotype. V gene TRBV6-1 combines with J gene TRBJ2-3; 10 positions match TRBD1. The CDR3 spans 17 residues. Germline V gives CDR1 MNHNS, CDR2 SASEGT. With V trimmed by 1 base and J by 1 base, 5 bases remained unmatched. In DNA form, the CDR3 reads TGTGCCAGCAGTGAAGAGACAGGGGGCGCCGGCACAGATACGCAGTATTTT. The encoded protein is CASSEETGGAGTDTQYF.

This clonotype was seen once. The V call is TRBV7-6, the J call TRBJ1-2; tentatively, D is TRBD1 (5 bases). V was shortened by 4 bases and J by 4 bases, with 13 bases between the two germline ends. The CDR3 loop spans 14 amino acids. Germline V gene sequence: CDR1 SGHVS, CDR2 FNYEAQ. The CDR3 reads CASSYPGGIYGYTF. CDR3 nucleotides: TGTGCCAGCAGCTACCCCGGGGGGATCTATGGCTACACCTTC.